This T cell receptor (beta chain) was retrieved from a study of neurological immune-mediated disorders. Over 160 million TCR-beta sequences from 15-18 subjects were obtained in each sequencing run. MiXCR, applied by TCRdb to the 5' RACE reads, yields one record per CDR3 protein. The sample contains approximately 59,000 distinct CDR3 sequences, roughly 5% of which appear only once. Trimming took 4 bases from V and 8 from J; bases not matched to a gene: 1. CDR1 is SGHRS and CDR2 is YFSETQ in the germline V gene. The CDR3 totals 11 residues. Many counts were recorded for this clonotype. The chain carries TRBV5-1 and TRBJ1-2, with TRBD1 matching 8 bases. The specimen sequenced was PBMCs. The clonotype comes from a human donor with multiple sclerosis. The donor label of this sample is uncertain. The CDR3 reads CASSPGGGYTF. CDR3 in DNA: TGCGCCAGCAGCCCAGGGGGCGGCTACACCTTC.